The following is a T cell receptor beta chain sequence with its context. Its antigen is as yet unknown. Since a much larger clone is just one base distant, this may be a read error. The entry originates in a study of molecular identifiers for immune sequencing clone quantification. General study results and limits: Clones that had above 20 RNA copies took up over 97% of effector molecules but under 1% in naive cells.

The CDR3 extends over 18 amino acids. V was shortened by 4 bases and J by 6 bases, with 29 bases between the two germline ends. Looked up from germline, CDR1 is GTSNPN and CDR2 is SVGIG (reference sequence). TCRdb used MiXCR to reprocess the PCR reads, holding one entry per CDR3 protein. This table holds tens of thousands of distinct CDR3 sequences, under 30% found once. Sequencing was carried out using naive CD8+ T cells from blood, with Jurkat cell RNA spiked in. Subset reported: FACS-sorted CD8+CD4-CCR7+CD45RA+ naive T cells. The rearrangement joins TRBV30 to TRBJ2-3; a weak D match, TRBD2 (6 bases). This TCR was recovered from a human donor in good health. Some libraries in this study had Jurkat cell RNA spiked in. Written as DNA, the CDR3 is TGTGCCTGGAATACCCCCCTCTTCGGGAGCAGGGCGACGGATACGCAGTATTTT. Its translation is CAWNTPLFGSRATDTQYF.